This T cell receptor beta chain was observed in a study of post-analysis software for immune sequencing data. Study at large: Disease courses included relapsing-remitting, secondary progressive and progressive-relapsing multiple sclerosis.

TCR beta cDNA libraries included unique molecular identifiers. Using its own MiXCR run on the PCR reads, TCRdb lists one record per CDR3 protein. Of hundreds of thousands of distinct CDR3 sequences listed, approximately 59% are singletons. This clonotype has just a few counts. As yet, its antigen is unknown. Study-level points and caveats: When the samples were clustered directly with F measure, those that had been prepared in the same batch showed strong co-clustering. Comparison of patients with controls showed a handful of TRBV segments more frequent in patients, TRBV5-6, TRBV5-1 and TRBV20-1 among them. When compared against controls, multiple sclerosis patients showed significantly lower normalized Chao1 diversity.

The CDR3 length is 15 residues. The ends lost 4 bases at V and 2 bases at J; junction bases unmatched: 3. The V gene's germline CDR1 is SQVTM and CDR2 ANQGSEA. Sequencing was performed on blood. This chain uses TRBV29-1 with TRBJ2-5; 14 bases map to TRBD2. The clonotype comes from a girl aged 2 to 9 with multiple sclerosis. As DNA, the CDR3 is TGCAGCGTTGGGACTAGCGGGGGGTTACAAGAGACCCAGTACTTC. This encodes CSVGTSGGLQETQYF.